The clone carrying this TCR beta chain was detected many times. The antigen remains unidentified. The cDNA was synthesized by 5'RACE incorporating 10-nucleotide random UMIs. TCRdb independently ran MiXCR on the 5' RACE reads; one entry per CDR3 protein. The table records tens of thousands of distinct CDR3 sequences, roughly 4% of them present only once. 2 million PBMCs stored at -80 C were the source of the unsorted libraries. Germline lookup yields CDR1 SGHRS and CDR2 YFSETQ. Trimming shortened V by 3 bases and J by 1 base, and 13 bases separated the two germline ends. The CDR3 runs 15 residues. This sample is part of a study of neurological immune-mediated disorders. Findings and limits, study-wide: Phylogenetic grouping assigned the repertoires of 18 of 34 multiple sclerosis patients to a single related-CDR3 cluster, which may represent a signature.

V gene TRBV5-1 combines with J gene TRBJ1-1; D might be TRBD1 (5 bases). The sequence was obtained from a woman aged 55-69 years with multiple sclerosis. Sequences were obtained from PBMCs. The CDR3 DNA is TGCGCCAGCAGCTCGACAGCGAATGAGAACACTGAAGCTTTCTTT. As protein: CASSSTANENTEAFF.